This T cell receptor beta chain was obtained from a study of blood T cell repertoires in COVID-19. Study-wide context: Sources were T cells, B-cell-depleted T cells, or PBMCs; the material itself was cDNA or gDNA.

Clones were sequenced by immunoSEQ multiplex PCR, and TCRdb holds only the in-frame ones, with some missing. The data hold about 330,000 clones, with around 89% observed a single time. This CDR3 has 15 residues. Between the trimmed V and J ends, which lost 2 bases and 8 bases, there was a span of 18 bases. CDR1 and CDR2 (germline): PRHDT, FYEKMQ (reference sequence). The sample consisted of peripheral blood. The chain joins TRBV13 to TRBJ1-1; possible D gene TRBD1, 5 bases. This TCR derives from a woman aged 45-60 years with active or convalescent COVID-19. CDR3 nucleotide sequence: TGTGCCAGCAGCTTACCCCTGCAGGGCTCCCAGGAAGCTTTCTTT. Residues: CASSLPLQGSQEAFF.